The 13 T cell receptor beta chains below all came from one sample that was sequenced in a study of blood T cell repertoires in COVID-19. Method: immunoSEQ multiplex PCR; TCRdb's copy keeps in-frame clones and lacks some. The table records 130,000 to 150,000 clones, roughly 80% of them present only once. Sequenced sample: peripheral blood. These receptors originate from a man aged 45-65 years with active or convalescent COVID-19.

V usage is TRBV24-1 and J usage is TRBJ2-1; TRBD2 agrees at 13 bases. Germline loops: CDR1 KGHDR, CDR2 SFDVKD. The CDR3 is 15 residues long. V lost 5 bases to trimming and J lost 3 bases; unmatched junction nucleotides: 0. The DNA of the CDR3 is TGTGCCACCAGTGGGACTAGCGGGAGCTACAATGAGCAGTTCTTC. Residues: CATSGTSGSYNEQFF.

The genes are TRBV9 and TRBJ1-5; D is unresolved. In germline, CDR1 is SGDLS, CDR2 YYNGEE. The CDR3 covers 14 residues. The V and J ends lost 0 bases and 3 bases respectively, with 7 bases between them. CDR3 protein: CASSVGASNQPQHF. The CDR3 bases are TGTGCCAGCAGCGTAGGGGCATCCAATCAGCCCCAGCATTTT.

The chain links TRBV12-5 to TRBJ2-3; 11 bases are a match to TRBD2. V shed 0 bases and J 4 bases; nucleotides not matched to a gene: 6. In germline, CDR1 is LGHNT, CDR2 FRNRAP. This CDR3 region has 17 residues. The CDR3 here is CASGLVVAGGPADTQYF. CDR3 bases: TGTGCTAGTGGTTTGGTCGTAGCGGGAGGGCCGGCAGATACGCAGTATTTT.

CDR3 coding DNA: TGTGCCAGCAGCTTGGGACTGAGCAATCAGCCCCAGCATTTT. Protein sequence: CASSLGLSNQPQHF. The chain uses TRBV11-2 and TRBJ1-5, with D possibly matching TRBD1 (5 bases). The CDR3 contains 14 residues. Trimming pared 3 bases from V and 1 base from J, leaving 7 bases between. In germline, CDR1 is SGHAT, CDR2 FQNNGV. The full variable domain, with the rest looked up from reference TRBV11-2 and TRBJ1-5, is EAGVAQSPRYKIIEKRQSVAFWCNPISGHATLYWYQQILGQGPKLLIQFQNNGVVDDSQLPKDRFSAERLKGVDSTLKIQPAKLEDSAVYLCASSLGLSNQPQHFGDGTRLSIL.

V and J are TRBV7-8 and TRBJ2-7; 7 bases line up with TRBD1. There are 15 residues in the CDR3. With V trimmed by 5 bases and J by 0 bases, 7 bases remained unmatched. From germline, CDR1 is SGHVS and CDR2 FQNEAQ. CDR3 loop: CASSTGTANSYEQYF. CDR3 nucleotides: TGTGCCAGCAGCACCGGGACAGCGAACTCCTACGAGCAGTACTTC.

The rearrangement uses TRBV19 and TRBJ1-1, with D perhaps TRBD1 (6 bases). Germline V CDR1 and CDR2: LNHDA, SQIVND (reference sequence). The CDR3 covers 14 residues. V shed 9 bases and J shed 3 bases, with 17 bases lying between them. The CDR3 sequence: CASARQAWDTEAFF. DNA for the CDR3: TGTGCCAGCGCGAGACAGGCCTGGGACACTGAAGCTTTCTTT.

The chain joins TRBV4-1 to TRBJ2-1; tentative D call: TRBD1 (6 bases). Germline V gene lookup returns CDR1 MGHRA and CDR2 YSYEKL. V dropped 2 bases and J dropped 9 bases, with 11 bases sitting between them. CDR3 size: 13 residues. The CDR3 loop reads CASSQIDRSEQFF. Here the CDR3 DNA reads TGCGCCAGCAGCCAAATTGACAGGAGTGAGCAGTTCTTC.

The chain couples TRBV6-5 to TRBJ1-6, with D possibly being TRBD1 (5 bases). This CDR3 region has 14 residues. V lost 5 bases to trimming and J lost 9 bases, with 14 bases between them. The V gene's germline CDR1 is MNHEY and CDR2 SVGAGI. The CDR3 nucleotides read TGTGCCAGCAGTAATGACAGACTTGCTTCACCCCTCCACTTT. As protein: CASSNDRLASPLHF.

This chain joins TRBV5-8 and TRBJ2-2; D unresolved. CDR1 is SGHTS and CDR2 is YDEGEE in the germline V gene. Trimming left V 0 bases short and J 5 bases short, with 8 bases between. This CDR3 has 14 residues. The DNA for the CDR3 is TGTGCCAGCAGCTTGGCTCAGAGGACCGGGGAGCTGTTTTTT. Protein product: CASSLAQRTGELFF.

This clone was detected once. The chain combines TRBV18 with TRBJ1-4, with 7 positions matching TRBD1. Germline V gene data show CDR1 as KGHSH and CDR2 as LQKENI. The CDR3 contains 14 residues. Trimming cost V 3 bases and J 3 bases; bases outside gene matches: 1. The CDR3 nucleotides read TGTGCCAGCTCACCCACAGGGGCTAATGAAAAACTGTTTTTT. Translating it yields CASSPTGANEKLFF.

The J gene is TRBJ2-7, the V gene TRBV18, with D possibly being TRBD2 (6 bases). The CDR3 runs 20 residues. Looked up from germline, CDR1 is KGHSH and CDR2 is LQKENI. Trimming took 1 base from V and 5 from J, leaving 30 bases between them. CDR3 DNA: TGTGCCAGCTCACCACGTCTACCGATACCCGGGACTCCCACCCAAAACGAGCAGTACTTC. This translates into CASSPRLPIPGTPTQNEQYF. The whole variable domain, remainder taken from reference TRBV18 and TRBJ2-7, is NAGVMQNPRHLVRRRGQEARLRCSPMKGHSHVYWYRQLPEEGLKFMVYLQKENIIDESGMPKERFSAEFPKEGPSILRIQQVVRGDSAAYFCASSPRLPIPGTPTQNEQYFGPGTRLTVT.

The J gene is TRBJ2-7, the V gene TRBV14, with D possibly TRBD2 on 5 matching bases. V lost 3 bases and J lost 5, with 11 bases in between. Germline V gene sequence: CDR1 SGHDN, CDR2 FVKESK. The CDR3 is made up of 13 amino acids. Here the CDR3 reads CASSQARGHEQYF. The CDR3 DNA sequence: TGTGCCAGCAGCCAGGCGAGAGGGCACGAGCAGTACTTC.

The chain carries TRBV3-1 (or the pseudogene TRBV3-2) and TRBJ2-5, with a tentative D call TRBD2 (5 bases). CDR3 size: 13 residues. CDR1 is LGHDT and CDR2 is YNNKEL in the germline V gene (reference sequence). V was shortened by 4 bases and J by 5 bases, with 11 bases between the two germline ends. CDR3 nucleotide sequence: TGTGCCAGCAGCCGTCGGGGTCAGGAGACCCAGTACTTC. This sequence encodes CASSRRGQETQYF.